This T cell receptor (beta chain) was recorded in a study of blood T cells in healthy people across ages. About the study: Capturing about one barcoded beta molecule per two T cells was achieved by template switching.

Concerning this clonotype: Its matching antigen is unknown.

Researchers report isolating at least 6 million PBMCs per sample. Overall study results and limits: Bulk PBMC profiling left naive and antigen-experienced comparisons inconclusive.

Alongside a J-beta primer mix, a sample-barcoded 5' primer served in a second PCR lasting about 6 to 12 cycles. Template switching added a 12-random-nucleotide identifier to every cDNA molecule. TCRdb re-analysed the 5' RACE reads in MiXCR, keeping a single row per CDR3 protein. The sample lists 380,000 or so distinct CDR3 sequences; roughly half were seen once. The sample taken for sequencing was blood. This clonotype originated in a man in his sixties in good health.

The DNA of the CDR3 is TGTGCCAGCAGCTTTATGGACAGTAACAATGAGCAGTTCTTC. Its translation is CASSFMDSNNEQFF. The chain links TRBV9 to TRBJ2-1, with D maybe TRBD1 (6 bases). The CDR3 has 14 residues. Germline values: CDR1 SGDLS, CDR2 YYNGEE. V gave up 4 bases and J gave up 5 bases, with 13 bases separating them.